This T cell receptor beta chain was observed in a study of T cells expressing NK-cell markers. Overall study: Source material for TCR beta repertoires consisted of sorted CD3+CD56+NKG2C+, CD3+CD56+NKG2C- and CD3+CD56-NKG2C+ T cells. Study-wide results and limits: Clones of NKG2C+ T cells that had expanded were of unclear HCMV specificity. In a handful of donors, dominant NKG2C+ clonotypes were roughly 1.0-8% of CD8+ T cells.

Production of TCR beta cDNA relied on 5'RACE template switching with UMIs. TCRdb reanalyzed the 5' RACE reads, giving one entry per CDR3 protein sequence and no DNA. The table for this sample gives hundreds of thousands of distinct CDR3 sequences. As concerns this clonotype: No antigen is known for it.

This CDR3 is 15 amino acids long. Germline-derived CDR1 and CDR2 are SGHDT and YYEEEE. What was sequenced was blood T cells: a sorted CD56 or NKG2C T cell subset, CD4+ or CD8+ T cells, or bulk PBMC T cells (not recorded which). This receptor was identified in a man aged 18 to 69 in good health. This chain uses TRBV5-6 with TRBJ2-7; with no DNA, the TCRdb D assignment of TRBD1 cannot be verified. CDR3 in amino acids: CASLEGGLHSYEQYF.